Below are 4 T cell receptor beta chains sequenced from a single sample in a study of T cell responses to AZD1222 COVID-19 vaccine. Some clones are missing from TCRdb's copy, which holds only in-frame ones; the method was immunoSEQ multiplex PCR. The sample has 65,000 to 100,000 clones, 88% seen once; the top ten hold about 7%. Sequencing used peripheral blood, obtained 28 days after the second AZD1222 dose. These receptors were collected from an adult who received the AZD1222 COVID-19 vaccine.

This clone was observed a few times. The genes are TRBV6-5 and TRBJ2-1; no clear D. The CDR3 has 11 residues. Trimming took off 5 bases at V and 4 bases at J, with 3 bases between the two ends. Germline CDR1 reads MNHEY; CDR2 reads SVGAGI. The CDR3, as DNA: TGTGCCAGCAGTAAATACAATGAGCAGTTCTTC. Amino acid sequence: CASSKYNEQFF.

This clone was found a few times. The chain joins TRBV7-9 to TRBJ2-5; D gene uncertain. Trimming shortened V by 5 bases and J by 3 bases, and 13 bases separated the two germline ends. Germline CDR1 and CDR2: SEHNR and FQNEAQ (reference sequence). The CDR3 is 14 residues long. CDR3 in amino acids: CASSLPWGKETQYF. The CDR3 nucleotides are TGTGCCAGCAGCCTACCCTGGGGTAAAGAGACCCAGTACTTC. The variable domain in full, with the rest retrieved from reference TRBV7-9 and TRBJ2-5, is DTGVSQNPRHKITKRGQNVTFRCDPISEHNRLYWYRQTLGQGPEFLTYFQNEAQLEKSRLLSDRFSAERPKGSFSTLEIQRTEQGDSAMYLCASSLPWGKETQYFGPGTRLLVL.

The chain links TRBV7-9 to TRBJ2-1; D not resolved. Germline-derived CDR1 and CDR2 are SEHNR and FQNEAQ (reference sequence). V was pared by 0 bases and J by 3 bases, with 9 bases between. The CDR3 is made up of 15 amino acids. The CDR3 loop reads CASSLAGTIYNEQFF. The CDR3 bases are TGTGCCAGCAGCTTAGCGGGAACGATCTACAATGAGCAGTTCTTC.

The rearrangement joins TRBV5-1 to TRBJ2-5, with 7 bases lining up with TRBD1. V shed 2 bases and J 0 bases; nucleotides not matched to a gene: 4. The CDR3 is 15 residues long. Germline loops: CDR1 SGHRS, CDR2 YFSETQ. The CDR3 loop is CASSFSTGYQETQYF. CDR3 nucleotides: TGCGCCAGCAGCTTTTCGACAGGGTACCAAGAGACCCAGTACTTC.